These T cell receptor beta chains were read from a single sample in a study of CD8 T cells in ankylosing spondylitis. TCRdb itself ran the 5' RACE reads through MiXCR, one entry per CDR3 protein. The sample yields about 130,000 distinct CDR3 sequences, 9.3% seen once. Material: blood, either unsorted or a sorted T cell fraction (not recorded which). Receptors originate from a male donor with ankylosing spondylitis or in good health (not recorded which). Both conserved end residues are part of each CDR3. D genes are given only for firm matches. Clone size appears in some rows only: once, few, many, or a class for an expanded clone.

D gene	clone size	J gene	V gene	CDR3 DNA	CDR3 protein
TRBD1	many	TRBJ2-7	TRBV5-4	TGTGCCAGCAGCAACCGGGACAGGGGCTACGAGCAGTACTTC	CASSNRDRGYEQYF
TRBD2	.	TRBJ2-5	TRBV20-1	TGCAGTGCTAGTTCCCTAGCGGTTGAGACCCAGTACTTC	CSASSLAVETQYF
.	.	TRBJ2-5	TRBV19	TGTGCCAGTAGTATAGTTCCGGGACGAGAGACCCAGTACTTC	CASSIVPGRETQYF
TRBD1	many	TRBJ2-2	TRBV12-3/TRBV12-4	TGTGCCAGCAAGGGGGACAGGAACACCGGGGAGCTGTTTTTT	CASKGDRNTGELFF
TRBD2	many	TRBJ2-7	TRBV27	TGTGCCAGCAGTTTATCGGGGGCTAGCGGGTTCTACGAGCAGTACTTC	CASSLSGASGFYEQYF
TRBD2	.	TRBJ2-1	TRBV6-2/TRBV6-3	TGTGCCAGCAGCCTGACTAGCGGTTGGAACTCCTACAATGAGCAGTTCTTC	CASSLTSGWNSYNEQFF
.	many	TRBJ1-1	TRBV5-1	TGCGCCAGCAGCTTGGTGGTAGACACTGAAGCTTTCTTT	CASSLVVDTEAFF
TRBD1	few	TRBJ2-7	TRBV2	TGTGCCAGCAGCATGGGACAGACCACCTACGAGCAGTACTTC	CASSMGQTTYEQYF
TRBD1	many	TRBJ2-5	TRBV6-1	TGTGCCAGCAGCCCCAGAGGACAGGGAGGAGAGACCCAGTACTTC	CASSPRGQGGETQYF
TRBD1	many	TRBJ2-4	TRBV7-2	TGTGCCAGCAGCTTAGGCTCGGACAGGGGTAACATTCAGTACTTC	CASSLGSDRGNIQYF
TRBD2	few	TRBJ2-7	TRBV6-2/TRBV6-3	TGTGCCAGCAGTTATCCTAGCGGGCTTACCTACGAGCAGTACTTC	CASSYPSGLTYEQYF
TRBD2	many	TRBJ2-3	TRBV7-2	TGTGCCAGCAGCGCGCTGGGAGGGCAAGATACGCAGTATTTT	CASSALGGQDTQYF
TRBD1	many	TRBJ2-7	TRBV5-6	TGTGCCAGCAGCTTGGGACAGGGCCTCTCCTACGAGCAGTACTTC	CASSLGQGLSYEQYF
TRBD1	many	TRBJ2-7	TRBV5-5	TGTGCCAGCAGCTTAGCTGGGGGACAGACAACCTACGAGCAGTACTTC	CASSLAGGQTTYEQYF
TRBD1	many	TRBJ2-7	TRBV20-1	TGCAGTGCTAGAGATCCGGGACAGGCGACCTACGAGCAGTACTTC	CSARDPGQATYEQYF
.	many	TRBJ1-1	TRBV20-1	TGCAGTGCGGAGAGAGCGAACACTGAAGCTTTCTTT	CSAERANTEAFF
.	.	TRBJ1-1	TRBV12-3/TRBV12-4	TGTGCCAGCACCCCGCGAGGGGGTGGGAACACTGAAGCTTTCTTT	CASTPRGGGNTEAFF
.	many	TRBJ1-2	TRBV28	TGTGCCAGCAGTCTGTACAGGACTCACTATGGCTACACCTTC	CASSLYRTHYGYTF
TRBD1	.	TRBJ2-5	TRBV4-2	TGTGCCAGCAGCCAGCTCCCGGACAGGGGGCGAGAGACCCAGCACTTC	CASSQLPDRGRETQHF
.	many	TRBJ2-5	TRBV7-2	TGTGCCAGCAGCTTAGGCCGGCTAGGCCAAGAGACCCAGTACTTC	CASSLGRLGQETQYF
.	many	TRBJ2-3	TRBV3-2	TGTGCCAGCAGCCAAGTCGAGACTAGCACAGATACGCAGTATTTT	CASSQVETSTDTQYF
TRBD1	many	TRBJ1-1	TRBV10-3	TGTGCCATCAGTTTTACAGGGGGAAGCATGAACACTGAAGCTTTCTTT	CAISFTGGSMNTEAFF
TRBD2	many	TRBJ2-5	TRBV29-1	TGCAGCGTCGAGACTAGCCCACTGGTAGAGACCCAGTACTTC	CSVETSPLVETQYF
.	.	TRBJ2-2	TRBV7-8	TGTGCCAGCAGCCCTTGGGGACGAACGAACACCGGGGAGCTGTTTTTT	CASSPWGRTNTGELFF
.	many	TRBJ2-1	TRBV4-2	TGTGCCAGCAGCCCGAGGGTGTACAATGAGCAGTTCTTC	CASSPRVYNEQFF
TRBD1	.	TRBJ2-2	TRBV9	TGTGCCAGCAGCGTAGTCACAGGGGACACCGGGGAGCTGTTTTTT	CASSVVTGDTGELFF
TRBD1	.	TRBJ2-3	TRBV20-1	TGCAGCCGGACAGGCCGCACAGATACGCAGTATTTT	CSRTGRTDTQYF
.	many	TRBJ2-3	TRBV5-1	TGCGCCAGCAGCAGATGGGGGACAGATACGCAGTATTTT	CASSRWGTDTQYF
.	many	TRBJ2-1	TRBV5-5	TGTGCCAGCAGCCCTATAGCGAGTAGCTCCTACAATGAGCAGTTCTTC	CASSPIASSSYNEQFF
TRBD2	.	TRBJ2-7	TRBV20-1	TGCAGTGCTAGAGTTGGGCTAGCGGGGGTTTACGAGCAGTACTTC	CSARVGLAGVYEQYF
.	many	TRBJ2-7	TRBV20-1	TGCAGTGCTATCCGGACTGAGAACTACGAGCAGTACTTC	CSAIRTENYEQYF
TRBD1	many	TRBJ2-3	TRBV6-1	TGTGCCAGCACTCCGAAGACAGGGGGCACAGATACGCAGTATTTT	CASTPKTGGTDTQYF
.	few	TRBJ2-3	TRBV20-1	TGCTGTGCTTTGGGGACAGCGGCGGGACGTATAGATACGCAGTATTTT	CCALGTAAGRIDTQYF
.	many	TRBJ2-1	TRBV12-3/TRBV12-4	TGTGCCAGCAGGGAAACTAGGATGGGAAATGAGCAGTTCTTC	CASRETRMGNEQFF
.	many	TRBJ2-7	TRBV29-1	TGCAGCGTTAAGATGGGCCATGCGTCCGTTTCCTACGAGCAGTACTTC	CSVKMGHASVSYEQYF
TRBD2	few	TRBJ2-1	TRBV20-1	TGCAGTGCCATCGCCGTGGCTAGCGGGAGGGTCACCTACAATGAGCAGTTCTTC	CSAIAVASGRVTYNEQFF
.	many	TRBJ2-2	TRBV7-9	TGTGCCAGCAGCTTAGAACGCGCGGCGGGGACCGGGGAGCTGTTTTTT	CASSLERAAGTGELFF